This T cell receptor beta chain was sequenced in a study of blood T cell repertoires in COVID-19 (dated by TCRdb to 2020 to 2021). For the wider study: Samples covering the acute and convalescent phases of COVID-19 were provided by collaborators in the United States, Italy and Spain. The samples were drawn from the first 160 participants of the ongoing ImmuneRACE study and from over 950 subjects provided by 6 global collaborators. Subjects who had been exposed to COVID-19, were actively infected with it, or had recovered from it provided the deeply sampled blood TCRbeta repertoires that made up the dataset. The material from the prospective study consisted of cDNA or gDNA derived from T cells, B-cell-depleted T cells, or PBMCs. The sample metadata nearly always contained a de-identified subject ID, COVID-19 status, age in years and sex. The repertoires were released in a freely available public database meant as a resource for research on the immune response to SARS-CoV-2. Where HLA class I and class II types were available, the types were taken from metadata supplied by the sample provider, not from assay-based typing. Study-wide findings and limitations: The quantity of clinical and demographic metadata differed by source and by participant and was supplied without curation.

This clone has a handful of counts. Its antigen remains undetermined. Base qualities are missing; no much larger clone stands one base away. Whole blood was collected in K2EDTA tubes by collaborating institutions according to the institutions' own protocols. For TCRbeta analysis, collaborators shipped samples as frozen whole blood, isolated PBMCs, or DNA extracted from either of those sample types. The immunoSEQ Assay, a bias-controlled multiplex PCR, was used to amplify TCRbeta CDR3 regions from genomic DNA. The study's own analysis went as follows. The number of nucleated cells in each sample was estimated from the amplification of reference gene primers within the assay. To quantify the absolute abundance of each unique TCRbeta CDR3 rearrangement, sequence reads were collapsed and filtered. For each sample, productive Simpson clonality was calculated by taking the square root of Simpson's diversity index across productive rearrangements. The clones in this table, taken by TCRdb from immuneACCESS, are in-frame only. Not every clone is retained; where verified, under half of the shortfall comes from an unresolved V gene, and the cause of the rest is unknown. The V and J calls and the clone size are those of that table, but D and trimming were determined from the DNA. The sample records around 180,000 clones, about 80% of which are singletons. The top ten constitute about 1.5% of the sample.

Between the V and J ends, shortened by 5 bases and 7 bases respectively, the junction contains 18 bases. CDR1 and CDR2 are drawn from the germline V gene: SGHTA, FQGTGA. The CDR3 numbers 14 residues from cysteine through phenylalanine. Just the 42-base CDR3 DNA is kept, in frame starting at base 1. Sequencing was performed on peripheral blood. The sequence links TRBV7-3 to TRBJ2-7, with a tentative D gene TRBD2 over 5 matching bases. The sequence derives from a human donor in a cohort sampled during active COVID-19. The CDR3 reads CASSPSPPPGEQYF. The bases read TGTGCCAGCAGCCCTAGCCCACCACCGGGAGAGCAGTACTTC.